The source of this T cell receptor beta chain is a study of PD-1 blockade in mismatch repair-deficient tumors listed by TCRdb under 2017. In the study overall: Between late 2013 and late 2016, around 91 consecutive patients with 12 mismatch repair-deficient cancer types, all previously treated and progressing, were enrolled in the trial. Deep sequencing of TCR CDR3 regions was used to track tumor-associated T cell clones in peripheral blood of patients responding to PD-1 blockade.

Libraries were constructed by the immunoSEQ multiplex PCR assay. Entries here come from immuneACCESS through TCRdb and include only in-frame sequences with V and J called. Some clones fail to appear in such tables; in the studies checked, an unresolved V gene covers under half of the shortfall, and the cause of the remainder is unknown. Present in this sample are about 19,000 clones, roughly 80% of which were seen just once. The ten most abundant clones make up approximately 1.3% of the sample. At the junction V is shortened by 5 bases and J by 4 bases; bases outside the gene matches: 11. The germline V gene gives CDR1 as SGHAT and CDR2 as FQNNGV. The CDR3 contains 17 residues, cysteine and phenylalanine counted. The read is trimmed to its CDR3 DNA, 51 bases read in frame from base 1. For each enrolled patient, mismatch repair deficiency was established using either polymerase chain reaction or immunohistochemistry. Three patients who responded to pembrolizumab therapy underwent TCR sequencing. The phase II trial prospectively tested pembrolizumab PD-1 blockade in advanced mismatch repair-deficient cancers regardless of tissue of origin. Peripheral blood T cell samples were serially collected before and at multiple times after PD-1 blockade was started. Blood sampling times were expressed in weeks after the first pembrolizumab dose.

Findings and caveats that apply to the study as a whole: Tumor-resident clones, often undetectable in blood before treatment, expanded rapidly after pembrolizumab and then contracted, generally before radiologic responses.

To note about this clone: Its antigen has not been determined. No much larger clonotype is one base removed from it; base qualities were not supplied.

The chain is made from TRBV11-2 and TRBJ2-5, and TRBD2 matches 12 of the central bases. The TCR comes from an adult with mismatch repair-deficient cancer. Specimen: PBMCs, collected 52 weeks after starting pembrolizumab. Here the CDR3 is given as CASSPGRLAGEGETQYF. The DNA is TGTGCCAGCAGCCCGGGGAGACTAGCGGGAGAGGGAGAGACCCAGTACTTC.